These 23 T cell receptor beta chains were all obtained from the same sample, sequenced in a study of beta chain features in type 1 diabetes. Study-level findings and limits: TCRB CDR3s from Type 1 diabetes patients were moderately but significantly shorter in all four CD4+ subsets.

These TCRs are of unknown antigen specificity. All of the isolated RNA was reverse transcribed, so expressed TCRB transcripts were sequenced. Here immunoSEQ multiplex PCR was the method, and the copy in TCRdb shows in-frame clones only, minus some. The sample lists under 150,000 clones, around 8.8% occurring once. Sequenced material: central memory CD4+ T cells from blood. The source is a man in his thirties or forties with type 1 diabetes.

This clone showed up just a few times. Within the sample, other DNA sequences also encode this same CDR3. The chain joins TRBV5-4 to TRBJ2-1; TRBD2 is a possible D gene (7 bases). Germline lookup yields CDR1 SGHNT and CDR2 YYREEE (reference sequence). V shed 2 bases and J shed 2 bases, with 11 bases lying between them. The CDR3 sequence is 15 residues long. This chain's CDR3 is CASSFGGGAYNEQFF. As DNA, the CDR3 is TGTGCCAGCAGCTTCGGAGGGGGGGCCTACAATGAGCAGTTCTTC.

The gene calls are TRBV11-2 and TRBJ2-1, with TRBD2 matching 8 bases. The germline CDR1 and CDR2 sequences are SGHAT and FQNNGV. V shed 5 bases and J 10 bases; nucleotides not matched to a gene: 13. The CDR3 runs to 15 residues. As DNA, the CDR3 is TGTGCCAGCAGCCAAATCCGGGGGGGCCTAGGCGAGCAGTTCTTC. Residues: CASSQIRGGLGEQFF.

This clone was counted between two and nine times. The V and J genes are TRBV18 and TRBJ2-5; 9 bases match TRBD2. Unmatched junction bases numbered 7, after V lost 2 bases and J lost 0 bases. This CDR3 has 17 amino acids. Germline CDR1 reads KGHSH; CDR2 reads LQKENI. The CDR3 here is CASSPGLAGANQETQYF. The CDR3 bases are TGTGCCAGCTCACCAGGGTTAGCGGGGGCCAACCAAGAGACCCAGTACTTC.

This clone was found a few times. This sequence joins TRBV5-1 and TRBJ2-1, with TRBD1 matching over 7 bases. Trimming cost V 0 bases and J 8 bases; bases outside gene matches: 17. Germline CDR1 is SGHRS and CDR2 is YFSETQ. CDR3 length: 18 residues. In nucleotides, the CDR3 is TGCGCCAGCAGCTTGGGAGAAGGTGCAGGGGGTACTTGGTATGAGCAGTTCTTC. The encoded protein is CASSLGEGAGGTWYEQFF.

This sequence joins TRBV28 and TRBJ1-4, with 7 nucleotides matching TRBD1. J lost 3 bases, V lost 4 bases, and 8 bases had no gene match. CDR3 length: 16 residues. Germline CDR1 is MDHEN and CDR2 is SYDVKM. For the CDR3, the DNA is TGTGCCAGCAGTTCCCCGGGGCAGGGGGCTAATGAAAAACTGTTTTTT. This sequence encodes CASSSPGQGANEKLFF.

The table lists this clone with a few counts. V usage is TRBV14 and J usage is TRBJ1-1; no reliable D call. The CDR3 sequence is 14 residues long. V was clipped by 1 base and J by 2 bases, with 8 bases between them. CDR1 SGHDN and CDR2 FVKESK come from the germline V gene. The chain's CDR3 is CASSQGSVNTEAFF. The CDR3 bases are TGTGCCAGCAGCCAAGGTTCTGTAAACACTGAAGCTTTCTTT.

CDR3 bases: TGCGCCAGCAGCGAAGGACTGAACACAGATACGCAGTATTTT. As protein: CASSEGLNTDTQYF. V and J are TRBV5-1 and TRBJ2-3; maybe TRBD2 (5 bases). The CDR3 extends over 14 amino acids. The V and J ends lost 4 bases and 2 bases respectively, with 11 bases between them. Germline lookup yields CDR1 SGHRS and CDR2 YFSETQ.

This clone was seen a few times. Here the CDR3 DNA reads TGTGCCAGCAGTGACCCAAACGGGGCCTACGAGCAGTACTTC. It codes for CASSDPNGAYEQYF. The V call is TRBV25-1, the J call TRBJ2-7; D perhaps matches TRBD2 (5 bases). CDR1 MGHDK and CDR2 SYGVNS come from the germline V gene. The CDR3 is 14 residues long. V was shortened by 3 bases and J by 2 bases, with 11 bases between the two germline ends.

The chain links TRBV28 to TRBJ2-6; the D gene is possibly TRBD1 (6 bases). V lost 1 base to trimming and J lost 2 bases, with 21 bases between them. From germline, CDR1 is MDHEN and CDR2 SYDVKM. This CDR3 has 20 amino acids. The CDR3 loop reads CASSLFTGSGPFAGANVLTF. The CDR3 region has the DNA TGTGCCAGCAGTTTATTCACAGGGAGCGGCCCATTCGCTGGGGCCAACGTCCTGACTTTC.

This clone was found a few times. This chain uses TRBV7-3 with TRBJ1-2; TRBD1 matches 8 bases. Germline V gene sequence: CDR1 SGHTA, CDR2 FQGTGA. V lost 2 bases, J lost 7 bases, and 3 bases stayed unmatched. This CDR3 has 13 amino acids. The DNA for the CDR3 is TGTGCCAGCAGCTTACAGGGGGCGGGTGGCTACACCTTC. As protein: CASSLQGAGGYTF.

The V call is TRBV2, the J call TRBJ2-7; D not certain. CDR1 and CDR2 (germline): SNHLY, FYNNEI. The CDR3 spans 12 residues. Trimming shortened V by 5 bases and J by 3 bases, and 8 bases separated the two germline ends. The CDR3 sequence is CASSPDFYEQYF. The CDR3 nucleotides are TGTGCCAGCAGTCCTGACTTCTACGAGCAGTACTTC. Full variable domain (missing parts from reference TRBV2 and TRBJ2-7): EPEVTQTPSHQVTQMGQEVILRCVPISNHLYFYWYRQILGQKVEFLVSFYNNEISEKSEIFDDQFSVERPDGSNFTLKIRSTKLEDSAMYFCASSPDFYEQYFGPGTRLTVT.

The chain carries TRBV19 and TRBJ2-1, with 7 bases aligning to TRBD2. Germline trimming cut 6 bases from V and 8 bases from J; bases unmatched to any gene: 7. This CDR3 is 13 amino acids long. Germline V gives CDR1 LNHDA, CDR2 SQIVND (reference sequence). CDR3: CASRPGGGYEQFF. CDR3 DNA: TGTGCCAGTAGACCGGGCGGGGGATATGAGCAGTTCTTC. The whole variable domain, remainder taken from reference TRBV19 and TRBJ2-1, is DGGITQSPKYLFRKEGQNVTLSCEQNLNHDAMYWYRQDPGQGLRLIYYSQIVNDFQKGDIAEGYSVSREKKESFPLTVTSAQKNPTAFYLCASRPGGGYEQFFGPGTRLTVL.

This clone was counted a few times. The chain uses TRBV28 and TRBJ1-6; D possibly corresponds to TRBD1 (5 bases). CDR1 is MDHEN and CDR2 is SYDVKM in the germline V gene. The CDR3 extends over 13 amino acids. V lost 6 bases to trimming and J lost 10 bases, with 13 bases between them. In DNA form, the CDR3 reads TGTGCCAGCAGGCCGGGGGGGGAATCACCCCTCCACTTT. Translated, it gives CASRPGGESPLHF. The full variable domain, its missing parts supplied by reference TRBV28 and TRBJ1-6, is DVKVTQSSRYLVKRTGEKVFLECVQDMDHENMFWYRQDPGLGLRLIYFSYDVKMKEKGDIPEGYSVSREKKERFSLILESASTNQTSMYLCASRPGGESPLHFGNGTRLTVT.

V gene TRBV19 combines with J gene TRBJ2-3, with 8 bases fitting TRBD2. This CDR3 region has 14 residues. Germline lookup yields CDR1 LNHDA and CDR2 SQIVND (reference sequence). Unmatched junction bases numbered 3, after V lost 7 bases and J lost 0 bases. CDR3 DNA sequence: TGTGCCAGTAAGCGGGGGACTAGCACAGATACGCAGTATTTT. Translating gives CASKRGTSTDTQYF.

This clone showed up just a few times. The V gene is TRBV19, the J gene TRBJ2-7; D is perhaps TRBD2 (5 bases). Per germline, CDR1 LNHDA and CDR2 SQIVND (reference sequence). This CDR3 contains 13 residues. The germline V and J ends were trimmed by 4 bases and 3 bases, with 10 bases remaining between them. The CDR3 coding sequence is TGTGCCAGTAGTAGAGGGAGCTTCTACGAGCAGTACTTC. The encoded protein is CASSRGSFYEQYF.

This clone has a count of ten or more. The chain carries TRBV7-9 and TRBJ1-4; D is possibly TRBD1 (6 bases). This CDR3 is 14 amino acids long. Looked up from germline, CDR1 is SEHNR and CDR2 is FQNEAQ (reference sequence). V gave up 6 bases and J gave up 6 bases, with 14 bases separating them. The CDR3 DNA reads TGTGCCAGCAGTCTAGCCAAGGGGGATGAAAAACTGTTTTTT. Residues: CASSLAKGDEKLFF.

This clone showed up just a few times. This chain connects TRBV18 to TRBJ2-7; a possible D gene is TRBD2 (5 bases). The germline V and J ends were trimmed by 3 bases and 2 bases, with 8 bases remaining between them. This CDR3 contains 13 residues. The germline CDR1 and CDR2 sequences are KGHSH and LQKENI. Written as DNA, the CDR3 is TGTGCCAGCTCACCGACCGGGGCCTACGAGCAGTACTTC. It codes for CASSPTGAYEQYF.

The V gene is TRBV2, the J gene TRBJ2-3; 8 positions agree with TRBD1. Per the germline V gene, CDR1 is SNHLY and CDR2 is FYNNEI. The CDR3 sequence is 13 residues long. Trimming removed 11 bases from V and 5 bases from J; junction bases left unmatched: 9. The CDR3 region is CAGAGGGGDTQYF. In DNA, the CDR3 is TGTGCCGGTGCAGGGGGCGGAGGAGATACGCAGTATTTT.

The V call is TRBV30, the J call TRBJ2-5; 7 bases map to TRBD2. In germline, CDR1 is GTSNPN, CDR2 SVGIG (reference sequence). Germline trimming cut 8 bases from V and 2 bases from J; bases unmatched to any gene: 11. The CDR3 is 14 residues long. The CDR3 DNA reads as TGTGCCAGCAGCTTCGGCGGGGGACAAGAGACCCAGTACTTC. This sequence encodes CASSFGGGQETQYF. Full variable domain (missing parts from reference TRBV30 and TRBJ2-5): SQTIHQWPATLVQPVGSPLSLECTVEGTSNPNLYWYRQAAGRGLQLLFYSVGIGQISSEVPQNLSASRPQDRQFILSSKKLLLSDSGFYLCASSFGGGQETQYFGPGTRLLVL.

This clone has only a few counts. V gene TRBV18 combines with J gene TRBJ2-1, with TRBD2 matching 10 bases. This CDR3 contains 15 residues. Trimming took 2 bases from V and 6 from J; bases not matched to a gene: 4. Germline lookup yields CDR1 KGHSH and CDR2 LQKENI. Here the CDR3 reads CASSPSLAGVNEQFF. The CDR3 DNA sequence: TGTGCCAGCTCACCAAGCCTAGCGGGGGTCAATGAGCAGTTCTTC.

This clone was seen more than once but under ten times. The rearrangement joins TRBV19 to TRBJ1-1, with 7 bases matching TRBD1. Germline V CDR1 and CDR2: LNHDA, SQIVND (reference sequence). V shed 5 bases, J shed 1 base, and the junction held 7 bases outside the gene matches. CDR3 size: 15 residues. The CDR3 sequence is CASSFKGAGNTEAFF. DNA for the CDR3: TGTGCCAGTAGTTTCAAGGGGGCCGGGAACACTGAAGCTTTCTTT.

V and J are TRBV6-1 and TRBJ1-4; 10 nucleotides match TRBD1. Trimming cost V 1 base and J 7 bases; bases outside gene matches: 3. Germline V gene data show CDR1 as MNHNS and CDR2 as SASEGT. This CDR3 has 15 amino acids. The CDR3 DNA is TGTGCCAGCAGTGAAGGTTGGGACAGGGGTGAAAAACTGTTTTTT. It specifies CASSEGWDRGEKLFF.

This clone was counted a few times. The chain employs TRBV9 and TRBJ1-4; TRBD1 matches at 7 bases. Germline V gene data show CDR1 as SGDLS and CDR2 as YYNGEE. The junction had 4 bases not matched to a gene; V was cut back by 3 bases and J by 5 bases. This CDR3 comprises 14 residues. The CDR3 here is CASSEGGVNEKLFF. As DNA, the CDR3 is TGTGCCAGCAGCGAAGGGGGCGTGAATGAAAAACTGTTTTTT.